The 14 T cell receptor beta chains given below trace back to one sample, sequenced in a study of Graves' ophthalmopathy and Graves' hyperthyroidism. Researchers took RNA transcripts and amplified TCR beta CDR3 regions from them. Second-round multiplex PCR came after first-round RT-PCR with HTBI primers. In TCRdb, the multiplex PCR reads were re-called with MiXCR into one record per CDR3 protein. Of over 500,000 distinct CDR3 sequences in the sample, about a fifth were seen once. Sequencing was done on a sample of peripheral blood. These receptors originate from a woman between 18 and 29 years old with stable Graves' hyperthyroidism. Some clones in this sample may be carry-over from other donors' samples.

This clonotype was recorded many times. This chain uses TRBV28 with TRBJ2-7; D possibly uses TRBD1 or TRBD2 (5 bases each). The CDR3 has 16 amino acids. CDR1 and CDR2 (germline): MDHEN, SYDVKM. V was shortened by 7 bases and J by 0 bases, with 19 bases between the two germline ends. The CDR3, as DNA: TGTGCCAGCACCACCCTCAGGGACCATAGCTCCTACGAGCAGTACTTC. Translation: CASTTLRDHSSYEQYF.

This chain links TRBV7-8 with TRBJ2-7; the match to TRBD2 covers 10 bases. Germline CDR1 and CDR2: SGHVS and FQNEAQ. This CDR3 spans 17 amino acids. Trimming removed 1 base from V and 0 bases from J; junction bases left unmatched: 6. The CDR3 loop is CASSLVGASGGSYEQYF. DNA for the CDR3: TGTGCCAGCAGCTTAGTAGGGGCTAGCGGGGGCTCCTACGAGCAGTACTTC.

This clonotype was seen repeatedly, ten times or more. The chain employs TRBV12-3 or TRBV12-4 and TRBJ1-3, with unresolved D. The CDR3 runs 14 residues. V lost 6 bases and J lost 4, with 13 bases in between. The CDR3, as DNA: TGTGCCAGCAGCTCACATAGGATGGGAAACACCATATATTTT. Translating gives CASSSHRMGNTIYF.

This clonotype was observed at least ten times. The chain uses TRBV30 and TRBJ1-1; D gene unclear. V lost 0 bases and J 1 base, leaving 9 bases between the germline ends. CDR3 length: 14 amino acids. Germline CDR1 and CDR2: GTSNPN and SVGIG (reference sequence). The CDR3 region is CAWSVLAGNTEAFF. The CDR3 region has the DNA TGTGCCTGGAGTGTACTTGCAGGGAACACTGAAGCTTTCTTT.

With respect to this clonotype: A clone one base away is much larger, so this may be a read error. This CDR3 is CRATRRGDGQPQHF. CDR3 DNA: TGCCGTGCCACGCGAAGGGGAGATGGCCAGCCCCAGCATTTT. The chain links TRBV20-1 to TRBJ1-5; perhaps TRBD1 as D (5 bases). Per germline, CDR1 DFQATT and CDR2 SNEGSKA (reference sequence). The CDR3 length is 14 residues.

The J gene is TRBJ1-2, the V gene TRBV12-3 or TRBV12-4, with 9 bases identical to TRBD1. The junction had 7 bases not matched to a gene; V was cut back by 3 bases and J by 2 bases. The CDR3 loop spans 16 amino acids. This chain's CDR3 is CASSLSPGTGNYGYTF. CDR3 coding DNA: TGTGCCAGCAGTTTGTCCCCCGGGACAGGGAACTATGGCTACACCTTC.

This clonotype appeared many times. The chain carries TRBV10-1 and TRBJ1-3; D is unclear. The V gene lost 8 bases and the J gene lost 0 bases, with 17 bases spanning the gap. Germline V CDR1 and CDR2: WNHNN, SYGVQD (reference sequence). There are 16 residues in the CDR3. The CDR3 region is CASSGLGSASGNTIYF. CDR3 in DNA: TGCGCCAGCTCTGGATTGGGCAGTGCCTCTGGAAACACCATATATTTT.

This clonotype was observed at least ten times. An end of the junction differs from the germline gene, which may be a read error. The chain links TRBV20-1 to TRBJ2-4, with 11 bases that match TRBD2. Germline V CDR1 and CDR2: DFQATT, SNEGSKA (reference sequence). This CDR3 contains 15 residues. This CDR3 reads CSASSGREAKNIKYF. CDR3 coding DNA: TGCAGTGCGAGTAGCGGGAGGGAAGCCAAAAACATTAAGTACTTC.

The chain links TRBV3-1 to TRBJ2-7; no reliable D call. There are 12 residues in the CDR3. V gave up 1 base and J gave up 7 bases, with 8 bases separating them. Germline loops: CDR1 LGHDT, CDR2 YNNKEL (reference sequence). The CDR3 here is CASSQGSEEQYF. As DNA, the CDR3 is TGTGCCAGCAGCCAAGGATCCGAAGAGCAGTACTTC.

V usage is TRBV5-1 and J usage is TRBJ1-2; D possibly corresponds to TRBD1 (6 bases). The CDR3 is made up of 14 amino acids. Germline CDR1 is SGHRS and CDR2 is YFSETQ. Trimming took 3 bases from V and 7 from J, leaving 16 bases between them. In DNA, the CDR3 is TGCGCCAGCAGCTGGGGAACAGGGAGTTCTGGCTACACCTTC. Its translation: CASSWGTGSSGYTF.

V and J are TRBV20-1 and TRBJ2-7; 9 positions match TRBD1. The junction had 10 bases not matched to a gene; V was cut back by 0 bases and J by 4 bases. CDR1 is DFQATT and CDR2 is SNEGSKA in the germline V gene (reference sequence). The CDR3 loop spans 16 amino acids. CDR3 DNA: TGCAGTGCTAGAGATGGGACAGGGAGTAGTGGGTACGAGCAGTACTTC. Translation: CSARDGTGSSGYEQYF.

V is TRBV7-2 and J is TRBJ2-5; weak D call: TRBD2 (7 bases). V lost 4 bases and J 2 bases, leaving 17 bases between the germline ends. Germline V gives CDR1 SGHTA, CDR2 FQGNSA. The CDR3 has 16 residues. The CDR3 region is CASSWGPSGVQETQYF. In nucleotides, the CDR3 is TGTGCCAGCAGCTGGGGGCCCAGCGGGGTACAAGAGACCCAGTACTTC.

This clonotype was seen a handful of times. V usage is TRBV7-9 and J usage is TRBJ2-2; possible D gene TRBD2, 5 bases. V lost 5 bases, J lost 4 bases, and 14 bases lay in between. Germline assignment: CDR1 SEHNR and CDR2 FQNEAQ (reference sequence). The CDR3 sequence is 15 residues long. The CDR3 sequence: CASSGLALATGELFF. CDR3 nucleotide sequence: TGTGCCAGCAGCGGTCTAGCTCTTGCCACCGGGGAGCTGTTTTTT.

In its sample, this clonotype was seen many times. The chain uses TRBV12-3 or TRBV12-4 and TRBJ2-7, with a weak D call TRBD2 (6 bases). The ends were cut back, 4 bases at V and 3 bases at J, with 13 bases in the middle. The CDR3 loop spans 14 amino acids. CDR3 region: CASSSHRGIYEQYF. The CDR3 DNA reads TGTGCCAGCAGTTCCCACCGGGGGATCTACGAGCAGTACTTC.